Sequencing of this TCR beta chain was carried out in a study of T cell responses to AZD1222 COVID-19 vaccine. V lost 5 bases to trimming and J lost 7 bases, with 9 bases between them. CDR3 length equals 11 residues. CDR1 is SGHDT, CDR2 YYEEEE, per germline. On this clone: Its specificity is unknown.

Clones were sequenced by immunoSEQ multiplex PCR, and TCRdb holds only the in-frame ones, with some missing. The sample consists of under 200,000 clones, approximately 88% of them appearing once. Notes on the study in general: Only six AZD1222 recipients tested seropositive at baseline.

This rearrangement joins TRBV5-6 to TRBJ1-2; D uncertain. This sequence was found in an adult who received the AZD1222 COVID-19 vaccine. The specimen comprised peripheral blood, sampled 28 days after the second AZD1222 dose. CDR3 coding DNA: TGTGCCAGCAGGCGGACCGTTGGCTACACCTTC. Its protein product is CASRRTVGYTF.